This T cell receptor (beta chain) comes out of a study of early T cells in non-severe SARS-CoV-2 infection. As part of library construction, unique molecular identifiers were attached to individual cDNA molecules. From the 5' RACE reads, TCRdb called clonotypes with MiXCR, one entry per CDR3 protein. The sample has roughly 76,000 distinct CDR3 sequences, 10% to 15% seen once. Whole-study results and caveats: In VDJdb matching, anti-spike CD8 responses were favored while private and CD4 specificities went missing.

The CDR3 is 13 residues long. CDR1 is SQVTM, CDR2 ANQGSEA, per germline. V shed 2 bases and J 2 bases; nucleotides not matched to a gene: 3. Comments on this clonotype: Its matching antigen is unknown.

Sequences were obtained from whole blood. This receptor was identified in an adult who was a healthcare worker with PCR-confirmed SARS-CoV-2 infection or an uninfected control (not recorded which). This chain joins TRBV29-1 and TRBJ2-7, with TRBD2 identical over 7 bases. Here the CDR3 DNA reads TGCAGCGTTGAACCCCGGGGGGCCTACGAGCAGTACTTC. It codes for CSVEPRGAYEQYF.